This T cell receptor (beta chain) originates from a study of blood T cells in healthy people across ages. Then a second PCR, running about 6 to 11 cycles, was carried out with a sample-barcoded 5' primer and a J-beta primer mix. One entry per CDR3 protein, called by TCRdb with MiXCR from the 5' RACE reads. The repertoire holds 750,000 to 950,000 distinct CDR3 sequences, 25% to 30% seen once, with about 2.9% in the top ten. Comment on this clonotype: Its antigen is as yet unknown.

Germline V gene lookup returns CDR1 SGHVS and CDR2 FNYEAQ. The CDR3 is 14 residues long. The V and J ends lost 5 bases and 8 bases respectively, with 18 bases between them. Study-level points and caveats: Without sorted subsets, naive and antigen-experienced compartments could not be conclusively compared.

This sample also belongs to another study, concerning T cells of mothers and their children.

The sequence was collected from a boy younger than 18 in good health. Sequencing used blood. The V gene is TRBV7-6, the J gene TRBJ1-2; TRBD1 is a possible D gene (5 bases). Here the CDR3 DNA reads TGTGCCAGCAGCGCCGGCGGGGACCCTTACGGCTACACCTTC. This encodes CASSAGGDPYGYTF.